This entry describes one TCR beta chain. Its target is not known. This sample is part of a study of cytomegalovirus exposure and HLA in healthy donors. In the study overall: Across 350 to 500 genotyped donors, 81% landed in the Caucasian-associated ancestry cluster.

V was clipped by 0 bases and J by 5 bases, with 14 bases between them. There are 15 residues in the CDR3. Germline assignment: CDR1 ENHRY and CDR2 SYGVKD. Study-level findings and limits: Roughly uniform depth of sequencing across donors was assumed in presence/absence analyses. For TCR beta chains, V- and J-gene trimming was later linked to a missense DCLRE1C variant. Most TCR sequences were seen very rarely across donors, but some public TCRs occurred in many.

In the PCR, 60 Vbeta and 13 Jbeta primers were used. The repertoire was sequenced with immunoSEQ multiplex PCR; TCRdb's copy has only in-frame clones and lacks some. Here the sample spans roughly 140,000 clones, about four fifths being singletons. The sample taken for sequencing was PBMCs. The receptor was derived from a man younger than 40 in good health and CMV-seropositive. This chain links TRBV10-3 with TRBJ2-7; D might be TRBD1 (6 bases). CDR3 loop: CAISESMGAPHEQYF. The CDR3 DNA is TGTGCCATCAGTGAGTCTATGGGGGCCCCTCACGAGCAGTACTTC.